The entry below describes one TCR beta chain. Its antigen is still unknown. The V and J ends lost 6 bases and 7 bases, in that order; junction bases with no gene match: 8. Germline values: CDR1 LNHDA, CDR2 SQIVND (reference sequence). The CDR3 is made up of 13 amino acids. The sample comes from a study of T cells in narcolepsy. Findings of the study overall: In some patient and control memory CD4+ samples, autoreactive clones were absent. Blood of same and different patients, but not healthy controls, reportedly held recurring autoreactive clonotypes. Comparing one patient's CSF and blood CD4+ clonotypes highlighted HCRT- and TRIB2-specific autoreactive clonotypes.

Generated by immunoSEQ multiplex PCR, the TCRdb table keeps only in-frame clones and is missing some. The sample includes fewer than 25,000 clones, approximately 82% seen only once; the top ten take about 4%. This rearrangement joins TRBV19 to TRBJ1-2; 7 bases are shared with TRBD1. This TCR came from a human donor in good health. Sequencing input: memory (CD45RA-) CD4+ T cells from blood. Here the CDR3 DNA reads TGTGCCAGTAGGACAGGGAACTCGGCTGGCTACACCTTC. Translated: CASRTGNSAGYTF.